This TCR beta chain emerged from a study of multiple sclerosis patients with progressive multifocal leukoencephalopathy. Measured with immunoSEQ multiplex PCR; TCRdb has only the in-frame clones, and not every one. The data hold 25,000 to 30,000 clones, with approximately 85% observed a single time. Time point meaning: time of PML onset. After about 15 to 56 months on natalizumab, the natalizumab-treated patients developed PML. For this clone: Its antigen is unknown.

Study-wide results and limits: Lower normalized Shannon entropy suggested reduced TRB diversity in most PML patients.

Germline-derived CDR1 and CDR2 are SGHTA and FQGNSA. V was shortened by 4 bases and J by 3 bases, with 7 bases between the two germline ends. The CDR3 totals 13 residues. V is TRBV7-2 and J is TRBJ1-5; D remains unclear. This clonotype was obtained from a woman in her thirties with progressive multifocal leukoencephalopathy. This specimen consisted of PBMCs, obtained from a patient treated with natalizumab. CDR3 region: CASSSRHNQPQHF. CDR3 in DNA: TGTGCCAGCAGCTCCAGGCACAATCAGCCCCAGCATTTT.